The clone carrying this T cell receptor (beta chain) was detected ten times or more. Its antigen is undetermined. Noted time point: patch test 2, 6 weeks after DPC sensitization. Specified treatment: therapeutic diphenylcyclopropenone sensitization with weekly scalp DPC. TCRdb passed the RACE reads through MiXCR, listing each CDR3 protein once. The table shows some 57,000 distinct CDR3 sequences, with 8.5% to 10% occurring only once. The data are from a study of human T cells and chemical hapten exposure. The wider study: The study sensitized with 2% DPC on an approximately 2 cm by approximately 2 cm patch of upper inner arm skin.

Overall study findings and caveats: The number of TCRs over 1 in 1000 frequency stayed unchanged after DPC. Donors were affected by alopecia, so their immune reaction might vary from that of healthy individuals. Relative to control repertoires, expanded TCRs gave rise to significantly more large CDR3 similarity clusters.

CDR3 length: 14 residues. Germline CDR1 MNHNY, CDR2 SVGAGI (reference sequence). Trimming took 7 bases from V and 1 from J, leaving 11 bases between them. Specimen: whole blood, collected in connection with sensitization to the hapten diphenylcyclopropenone (DPC). The chain recombines TRBV6-6 with TRBJ1-5; D possibly corresponds to TRBD1 (5 bases). The sequence was collected from a woman in her 50s with alopecia areata. Some clones in this sample may be carry-over from other donors' samples. The CDR3 nucleotides read TGTGCCAGCAACCAGGGTGACAGCAATCAGCCCCAGCATTTT. It encodes CASNQGDSNQPQHF.